Listed here are 8 T cell receptor beta chains from one sample, sequenced in a study of response to subunit inactivated influenza vaccine. TCRdb independently ran MiXCR on the RT-PCR reads; one entry per CDR3 protein. In the table there are hundreds of thousands of distinct CDR3 sequences, less than 10% of which are singletons. The material sequenced was PBMCs from blood, taken roughly 24 months after vaccination. These receptors all stem from a man aged 45 to 70 who received an inactivated influenza vaccine.

With regard to this clonotype: A junction end diverges from the germline sequence, so it may reflect a read error. The chain is built from TRBV3-1 and TRBJ2-2; 7 positions agree with TRBD2. The CDR3 length is 14 residues. CDR1 is LGHDT, CDR2 YNNKEL, per germline (reference sequence). The CDR3 protein is CARSHGGFPGELFF. The CDR3 nucleotides read TGTGCCCGCAGCCACGGGGGGTTTCCCGGGGAGCTGTTTTTT. Variable domain in full (rest from reference TRBV3-1 and TRBJ2-2): DTAVSQTPKYLVTQMGNDKSIKCEQNLGHDTMYWYKQDSKKFLKIMFSYNNKELIINETVPNRFSPKSPDKAHLNLHINSLELGDSAVYFCARSHGGFPGELFFGEGSRLTVL.

In this sample, this clonotype turned up a few times. The V and J genes are TRBV6-1 and TRBJ1-2; D unresolved. CDR1 MNHNS and CDR2 SASEGT come from the germline V gene. The length of the CDR3 is 15 residues. V was shortened by 5 bases and J by 0 bases, with 13 bases between the two germline ends. The CDR3 nucleotides are TGTGCCAGCAGTCAAGGACCGCTCGCTAACTATGGCTACACCTTC. Amino acid sequence: CASSQGPLANYGYTF.

This clonotype occurred a few times. V and J are TRBV20-1 and TRBJ2-7; 7 bases agree with TRBD1. V shed 3 bases, J shed 2 bases, and the junction held 7 bases outside the gene matches. The germline V gene has CDR1 DFQATT and CDR2 SNEGSKA (reference sequence). The CDR3 consists of 14 residues. Here the CDR3 reads CSARPPQGAYEQYF. CDR3 in DNA: TGCAGTGCTAGGCCTCCCCAGGGGGCCTACGAGCAGTACTTC.

This clonotype was observed a few times. The chain joins TRBV9 to TRBJ2-3; 8 nucleotides agree with TRBD2. V lost 0 bases to trimming and J lost 8 bases; unmatched junction nucleotides: 8. This CDR3 has 15 amino acids. Germline V lookup: CDR1 SGDLS, CDR2 YYNGEE. Here the CDR3 reads CASSVEASGYFTQYF. The DNA of the CDR3 is TGTGCCAGCAGCGTAGAGGCTAGCGGGTATTTTACGCAGTATTTT.

This clonotype was counted ten times or more. J is TRBJ1-5 and V is TRBV20-1, with a possible D match to TRBD1 (6 bases). Trimming shortened V by 1 base and J by 4 bases, and 11 bases separated the two germline ends. The CDR3 has 14 residues. Germline V gives CDR1 DFQATT, CDR2 SNEGSKA (reference sequence). CDR3 sequence: CSARGQASNQPQHF. The CDR3 bases are TGCAGTGCTAGAGGACAGGCCAGTAATCAGCCCCAGCATTTT.

The V gene is TRBV6-2 or TRBV6-3, the J gene TRBJ2-1, with 8 positions matching TRBD2. The CDR3 runs 15 residues. The V segment lost 4 bases and the J segment 7 bases; nucleotides outside the gene matches: 9. Germline CDR1 reads MNHEY; CDR2 reads SVGEGT. As DNA, the CDR3 is TGTGCCAGCAGTTCAAACGCCGGGACTAGAAATGAGCAGTTCTTC. Translation gives CASSSNAGTRNEQFF.

This rearrangement joins TRBV6-1 to TRBJ1-3; no reliable D call. Trimming removed 10 bases from V and 4 bases from J, with 23 bases in between. The CDR3 length is 16 residues. Germline V gene lookup returns CDR1 MNHNS and CDR2 SASEGT. The DNA for the CDR3 is TGTGCCACCCTAAACAGCCGATGGGGAGCCGGAAACACCATATATTTT. It codes for CATLNSRWGAGNTIYF.

This clonotype was observed a handful of times. The chain uses TRBV5-5 and TRBJ1-2, with 9 bases that match TRBD1. Per germline, CDR1 SGHKS and CDR2 YYEKEE (reference sequence). CDR3 length: 14 residues. Germline trimming cut 1 base from V and 13 bases from J; bases unmatched to any gene: 11. CDR3 in DNA: TGTGCCAGCAGCTTGCCCGGGACAGGGACGGTGAGCACCTTC. It yields the protein CASSLPGTGTVSTF.